This T cell receptor (beta chain) was documented in a study of T cell changes during pregnancy in multiple sclerosis. Germline CDR1 reads MRHNA; CDR2 reads SNTAGT. J lost 3 bases, V lost 8 bases, and 5 bases had no gene match. The CDR3 contains 14 residues. The method was immunoSEQ multiplex PCR; TCRdb's version includes in-frame clones alone and lacks a portion of them. The sample holds about 42,000 clones, roughly nine tenths seen once. This material consisted of CD4+ T cells from peripheral blood mononuclear cells, taken before pregnancy. The chain uses TRBV6-4 and TRBJ2-7; 12 bases agree with TRBD2. The source is a female donor with multiple sclerosis, enrolled in a pregnancy study. DNA for the CDR3: TGTGCCAGCTGCTCGACTAGCGGGGGCTACGAGCAGTACTTC. Translating gives CASCSTSGGYEQYF.